This T cell receptor beta chain was profiled in a study of blood T cell repertoires in COVID-19. Study background: Material from acute and convalescent COVID-19 was sourced from the United States, Italy and Spain. PBMCs, B-cell-depleted T cells, or T cells were the source of the cDNA or gDNA that made up the material.

Original data processing: Estimates of nucleated cell counts were drawn from the amplification of reference gene primers. Sequencing used immunoSEQ multiplex PCR; TCRdb keeps in-frame clones, though not all of them. V and J calls and clone size are given by that table; D and trimming were obtained from the DNA. The sample includes 110,000 or so clones, about four fifths of them seen just once. Trimming took off 4 bases at V and 6 bases at J, with 12 bases between the two ends. Germline V lookup: CDR1 KGHSH, CDR2 LQKENI. The CDR3 runs 14 residues. The material sequenced was peripheral blood. The receptor comes from a woman at least 80 years old with acute or convalescent COVID-19. The chain employs TRBV18 and TRBJ1-4; D ambiguous. The CDR3 nucleotides read TGTGCCAGCTCACGAAGTACAGCCGATGAAAAACTGTTTTTT. The encoded protein is CASSRSTADEKLFF.